The following is a T cell receptor beta chain sequence with its context. TCRdb re-derived calls from the 5' RACE reads in MiXCR, one entry per CDR3 protein. The sample yields about 66,000 distinct CDR3 sequences, around 20% seen once. The data belong to a study of early T cells in non-severe SARS-CoV-2 infection. This TCR was recovered from an adult who was a healthcare worker with PCR-confirmed SARS-CoV-2 infection or an uninfected control (not recorded which). This sample comprised whole blood, obtained at baseline.

The chain's CDR3 is CSVDSGNTEAFF. CDR3 DNA: TGCAGCGTTGACTCAGGAAACACTGAAGCTTTCTTT. The chain couples TRBV29-1 to TRBJ1-1; D is uncertain. CDR1 and CDR2 from the germline V gene are SQVTM and ANQGSEA. The V gene lost 3 bases and the J gene lost 2 bases, with 7 bases spanning the gap. This CDR3 contains 12 residues.